This TCR beta chain was obtained from a study of human T cells and chemical hapten exposure. Overall study: Upper inner arm skin measuring approximately 2 cm by approximately 2 cm received 2% DPC for sensitization.

This CDR3 has 15 amino acids. The V end lost 1 base, the J end lost 2 bases, and 10 bases lay between the germline ends. Per the germline V gene, CDR1 is SGHTA and CDR2 is FQGNSA. TCRdb re-called the RACE reads through MiXCR, storing one row per CDR3 protein. The sample holds nearly 350,000 distinct CDR3 sequences, approximately 6.3% seen once. This clonotype was counted only a few times. Time point given: patch test 1, 2 weeks after DPC sensitization. Treatment defined: therapeutic diphenylcyclopropenone sensitization with weekly scalp DPC. The study enrolled 18 to 70-year-old alopecia patients suitable for DPC.

This clonotype was sampled from a woman under 30 with alopecia areata. Some clones in this sample may be carry-over from other donors' samples. Sample: whole blood, taken in connection with sensitization to the hapten diphenylcyclopropenone (DPC). The chain links TRBV7-2 to TRBJ2-3; D gene uncertain. The CDR3 loop reads CASSLDWLDTDTQYF. CDR3 in DNA: TGTGCCAGCAGCTTAGATTGGCTGGACACAGATACGCAGTATTTT. The complete variable domain, with remaining parts taken from reference TRBV7-2 and TRBJ2-3, reads GAGVSQSPSNKVTEKGKDVELRCDPISGHTALYWYRQSLGQGLEFLIYFQGNSAPDKSGLPSDRFSAERTGGSVSTLTIQRTQQEDSAVYLCASSLDWLDTDTQYFGPGTRLTVL.